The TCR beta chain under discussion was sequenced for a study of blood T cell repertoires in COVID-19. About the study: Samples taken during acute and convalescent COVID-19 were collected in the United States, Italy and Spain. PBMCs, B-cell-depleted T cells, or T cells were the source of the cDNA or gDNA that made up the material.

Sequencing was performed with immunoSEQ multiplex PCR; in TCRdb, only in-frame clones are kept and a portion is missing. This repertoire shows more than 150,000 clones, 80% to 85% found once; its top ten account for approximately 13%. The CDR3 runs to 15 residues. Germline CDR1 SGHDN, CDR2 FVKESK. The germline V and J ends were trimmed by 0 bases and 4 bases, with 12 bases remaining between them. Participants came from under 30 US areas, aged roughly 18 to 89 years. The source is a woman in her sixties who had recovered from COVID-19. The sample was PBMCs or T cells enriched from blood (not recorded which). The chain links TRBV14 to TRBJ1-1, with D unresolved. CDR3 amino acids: CASSQEQLRSTEAFF. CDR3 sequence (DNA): TGTGCCAGCAGCCAAGAACAGTTACGATCCACTGAAGCTTTCTTT.